Below are 17 T cell receptor beta chains sequenced from a single sample in a study of early stage breast cancer tumors. Assay used: immunoSEQ multiplex PCR; TCRdb lists only in-frame clones, some missing. The table lists about 7,900 clones, approximately 60% of them singletons. Source material: breast tumor tissue. All receptors derive from a person aged 70 to 85 with breast cancer.

The J gene is TRBJ2-1, the V gene TRBV29-1, with TRBD2 matching 10 bases. The CDR3 sequence is 17 residues long. The germline CDR1 and CDR2 sequences are SQVTM and ANQGSEA. Trimming at V came to 6 bases and at J to 1 base, leaving 12 bases not matched to a gene. This CDR3 is CSVSGLAGATSYNEQFF. CDR3 DNA sequence: TGCAGCGTGAGCGGGCTAGCGGGGGCCACATCCTACAATGAGCAGTTCTTC.

CDR3 nucleotide sequence: TGTGCCAGCAGCGCTGGACAGACTTACTATGGCTACACCTTC. Translation: CASSAGQTYYGYTF. The J gene is TRBJ1-2, the V gene TRBV9; perhaps TRBD1 as D (6 bases). The CDR3 length is 14 residues. The V end lost 3 bases, the J end lost 3 bases, and 12 bases lay between the germline ends. From germline, CDR1 is SGDLS and CDR2 YYNGEE.

This clone qualifies as large (0.1 to 1%). J is TRBJ2-7 and V is TRBV7-2; no clear D. V lost 1 base, J lost 6 bases, and 16 bases lay in between. The CDR3 sequence is 15 residues long. In germline, CDR1 is SGHTA, CDR2 FQGNSA. The CDR3 reads CASSLGTNSRPEQYF. For the CDR3, the DNA is TGTGCCAGCAGCTTAGGTACGAACAGTCGCCCCGAGCAGTACTTC.

This chain connects TRBV7-9 to TRBJ1-6, with 12 bases fitting TRBD1. Trimming cost V 5 bases and J 7 bases; bases outside gene matches: 6. The germline gives CDR1 SEHNR, CDR2 FQNEAQ (reference sequence). The CDR3 is 16 amino acids. The CDR3 loop reads CASSRGQGAENSPLHF. DNA of the CDR3: TGTGCCAGCAGCCGGGGACAGGGGGCTGAAAATTCACCCCTCCACTTT. Using reference TRBV7-9 and TRBJ1-6 for the parts outside the CDR3, the full variable domain is DTGVSQNPRHKITKRGQNVTFRCDPISEHNRLYWYRQTLGQGPEFLTYFQNEAQLEKSRLLSDRFSAERPKGSFSTLEIQRTEQGDSAMYLCASSRGQGAENSPLHFGNGTRLTVT.

This clone appeared a few times. The CDR3 nucleotides are TGTGCCAGCAGTGAGTTGGGGACAGGGGGCCCCGGGGAGCTGTTTTTT. As protein: CASSELGTGGPGELFF. The rearrangement uses TRBV2 and TRBJ2-2, with 12 bases fitting TRBD1. The junction had 5 bases not matched to a gene; V was cut back by 3 bases and J by 6 bases. The CDR3 consists of 16 residues. Per germline, CDR1 SNHLY and CDR2 FYNNEI.

J is TRBJ2-2 and V is TRBV19; 10 nucleotides agree with TRBD1. With V trimmed by 5 bases and J by 3 bases, 9 bases remained unmatched. From germline, CDR1 is LNHDA and CDR2 SQIVND (reference sequence). The CDR3 length is 17 residues. The CDR3 DNA reads as TGTGCCAGTAGTTCAGCCCCGGGACAGGGGTACACCGGGGAGCTGTTTTTT. Encoded protein: CASSSAPGQGYTGELFF.

This sequence joins TRBV7-2 and TRBJ2-3; possibly TRBD1 for D (6 bases). With 6 bases removed from V and 3 bases from J, the gap between germline ends came to 16 bases. This CDR3 is 15 amino acids long. CDR1 is SGHTA, CDR2 FQGNSA, per germline. CDR3 sequence (DNA): TGTGCCAGCAGTCCGGACAGCCTGGGGACAGATACGCAGTATTTT. It codes for CASSPDSLGTDTQYF.

The chain combines TRBV6-5 with TRBJ1-1; 9 bases line up with TRBD1. The CDR3 length is 16 residues. With 4 bases clipped from V and 4 bases from J, the junction kept 10 bases outside the gene matches. Per the germline V gene, CDR1 is MNHEY and CDR2 is SVGAGI. Written as DNA, the CDR3 is TGTGCCAGCAGTTCGTTGGACAGGGGTTGGGGCACTGAAGCTTTCTTT. Amino acids: CASSSLDRGWGTEAFF.

A few counts support this clone. The V and J genes are TRBV30 and TRBJ1-6; D not resolved. CDR1 and CDR2 (germline): GTSNPN, SVGIG (reference sequence). This CDR3 is built from 12 residues. V was trimmed by 4 bases and J by 9 bases, leaving 10 bases between them. CDR3 sequence: CAWNPPGSPLHF. CDR3 sequence (DNA): TGTGCCTGGAACCCGCCGGGTTCACCCCTCCACTTT.

This chain links TRBV5-5 with TRBJ2-3; maybe TRBD2 (5 bases). The CDR3 extends over 15 amino acids. The germline V gene encodes CDR1 SGHKS and CDR2 YYEKEE (reference sequence). Between the trimmed V and J ends, which lost 1 base and 1 base, there was a span of 10 bases. The CDR3 bases are TGTGCCAGCAGCTTGTACGGGGTGGGCACAGATACGCAGTATTTT. This encodes CASSLYGVGTDTQYF. Combining the CDR3 with reference TRBV5-5 and TRBJ2-3 gives the whole variable domain DAGVTQSPTHLIKTRGQQVTLRCSPISGHKSVSWYQQVLGQGPQFIFQYYEKEERGRGNFPDRFSARQFPNYSSELNVNALLLGDSALYLCASSLYGVGTDTQYFGPGTRLTVL.

The chain uses TRBV9 and TRBJ2-2; tentative D call: TRBD1 (5 bases). V was trimmed by 0 bases and J by 2 bases, leaving 8 bases between them. CDR3 length equals 15 residues. Germline values: CDR1 SGDLS, CDR2 YYNGEE. CDR3 protein: CASSVAQGNTGELFF. CDR3 bases: TGTGCCAGCAGCGTAGCTCAGGGAAACACCGGGGAGCTGTTTTTT.

The chain links TRBV19 to TRBJ1-6; 7 bases agree with TRBD1. This CDR3 contains 15 residues. Germline loops: CDR1 LNHDA, CDR2 SQIVND (reference sequence). V gave up 5 bases and J gave up 8 bases; unmatched junction bases: 9. CDR3 nucleotides: TGTGCCAGTAGTCTCCGACAGGGTTCTCATTCACCCCTCCACTTT. This gives the protein CASSLRQGSHSPLHF. Combining the CDR3 with reference TRBV19 and TRBJ1-6 gives the whole variable domain DGGITQSPKYLFRKEGQNVTLSCEQNLNHDAMYWYRQDPGQGLRLIYYSQIVNDFQKGDIAEGYSVSREKKESFPLTVTSAQKNPTAFYLCASSLRQGSHSPLHFGNGTRLTVT.

The CDR3 DNA reads as TGTGCCAGCAGTGAAAAAACTCCGGGAACAGGGGGCCACGAGCAGTACTTC. Amino acids: CASSEKTPGTGGHEQYF. The chain is built from TRBV6-1 and TRBJ2-7, with TRBD1 identical over 9 bases. The V gene end was trimmed by 2 bases and the J gene end by 5 bases; junction bases not matched to a gene: 13. The CDR3 contains 17 residues. From germline, CDR1 is MNHNS and CDR2 SASEGT.

The chain uses TRBV10-3 and TRBJ1-1; unclear D gene. The germline gives CDR1 ENHRY, CDR2 SYGVKD. The V end was cut by 0 bases, the J end by 1 base, with 3 bases between. The CDR3 loop spans 13 amino acids. The DNA for the CDR3 is TGTGCCATCAGTGAGTCCGGGAACACTGAAGCTTTCTTT. Translation: CAISESGNTEAFF.

The chain is built from TRBV5-6 and TRBJ2-3; TRBD1 matches at 8 bases. Losses at the gene ends were 4 bases for V and 6 bases for J; bases not matched to a gene: 10. This CDR3 is 15 amino acids long. Germline CDR1 SGHDT, CDR2 YYEEEE. The CDR3 DNA reads as TGTGCCAGCAGCGCCGGGACAGGCCCTCGGGATACGCAGTATTTT. Translating gives CASSAGTGPRDTQYF.

This clone was seen a single time. The J gene is TRBJ2-3, the V gene TRBV19; TRBD2 agrees at 12 bases. V trimming: 5 bases; J trimming: 6 bases; junction bases outside the gene matches: 6. The CDR3 consists of 15 residues. Germline lookup yields CDR1 LNHDA and CDR2 SQIVND (reference sequence). In nucleotides, the CDR3 is TGTGCCAGTAGTCATCTAGCGGGGGGGCCGGATACGCAGTATTTT. This encodes CASSHLAGGPDTQYF.

The chain joins TRBV27 to TRBJ2-5; a possible D gene is TRBD1 (6 bases). Germline V lookup: CDR1 MNHEY, CDR2 SMNVEV (reference sequence). Trimming left V 2 bases short and J 5 bases short, with 21 bases between. This CDR3 is 17 amino acids long. The CDR3 here is CASSLRGPARQGETQYF. For the CDR3, the DNA is TGTGCCAGCAGTTTAAGGGGCCCAGCGAGGCAGGGGGAGACCCAGTACTTC.